Detailed here is one TCR beta chain. Its matching antigen is unknown. V was cut by 5 bases and J by 4 bases, with 21 bases left in between. There are 16 residues in the CDR3. In germline, CDR1 is SGHNT, CDR2 YENEEA. This specimen belongs to a study of OX40 agonist ivuxolimab in advanced cancers. General observations from the study: Dose levels from 0.1 to 3.0 mg/kg saw CD4+ and CD8+ blood T cells expand clonally by week 6. Expansion of clones was among the lowest in partial responders at 0.1-3.0 mg/kg.

Assay: immunoSEQ multiplex PCR; the TCRdb copy retains only in-frame clones and omits some. Of approximately 66,000 clones listed, 85% are singletons. The chain couples TRBV11-3 to TRBJ2-7, with D tentatively TRBD1 or TRBD2 (6 bases each). The sample here was CD4+ or CD8+ T cells sorted from blood, taken in a trial of the OX40 agonist ivuxolimab. This receptor was obtained from an adult with an advanced solid tumor such as melanoma, head and neck, liver or kidney cancer. The CDR3 DNA reads as TGTGCCAGCAGCGTAGGAGGGATACAGGGTACGTACGAGCAGTACTTC. Amino acids: CASSVGGIQGTYEQYF.